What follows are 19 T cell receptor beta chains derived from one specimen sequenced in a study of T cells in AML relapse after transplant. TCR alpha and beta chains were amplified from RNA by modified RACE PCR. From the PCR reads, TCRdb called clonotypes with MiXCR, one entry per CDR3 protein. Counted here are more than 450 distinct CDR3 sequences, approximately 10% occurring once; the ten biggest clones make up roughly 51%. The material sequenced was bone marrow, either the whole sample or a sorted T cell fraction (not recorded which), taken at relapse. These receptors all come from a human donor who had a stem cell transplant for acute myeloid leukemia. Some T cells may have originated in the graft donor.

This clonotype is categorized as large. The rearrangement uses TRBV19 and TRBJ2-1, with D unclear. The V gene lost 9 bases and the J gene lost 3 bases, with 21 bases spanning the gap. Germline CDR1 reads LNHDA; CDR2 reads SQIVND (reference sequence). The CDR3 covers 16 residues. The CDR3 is CASHTGSAAFYNEQFF. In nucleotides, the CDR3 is TGTGCCAGCCATACGGGTTCGGCAGCCTTCTACAATGAGCAGTTCTTC.

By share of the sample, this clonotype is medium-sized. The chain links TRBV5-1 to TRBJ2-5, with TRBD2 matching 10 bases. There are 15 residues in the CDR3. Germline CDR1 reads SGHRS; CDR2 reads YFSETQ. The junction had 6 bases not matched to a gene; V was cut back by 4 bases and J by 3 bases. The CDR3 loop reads CASSNNGLAEETQYF. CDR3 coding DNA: TGCGCCAGCAGCAATAACGGACTAGCGGAAGAGACCCAGTACTTC.

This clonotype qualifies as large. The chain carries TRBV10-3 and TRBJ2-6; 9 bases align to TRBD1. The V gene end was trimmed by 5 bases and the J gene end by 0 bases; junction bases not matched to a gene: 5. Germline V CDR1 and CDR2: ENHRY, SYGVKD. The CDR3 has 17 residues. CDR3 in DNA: TGTGCCATCAGTATAGGACAGGGGAGCTCTGGGGCCAACGTCCTGACTTTC. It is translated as CAISIGQGSSGANVLTF.

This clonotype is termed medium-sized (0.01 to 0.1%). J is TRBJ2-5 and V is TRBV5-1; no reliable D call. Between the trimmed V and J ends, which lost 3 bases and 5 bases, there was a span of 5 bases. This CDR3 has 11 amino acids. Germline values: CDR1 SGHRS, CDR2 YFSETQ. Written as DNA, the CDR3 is TGCGCCAGCAGCTACGGGGAGACCCAGTACTTC. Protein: CASSYGETQYF.

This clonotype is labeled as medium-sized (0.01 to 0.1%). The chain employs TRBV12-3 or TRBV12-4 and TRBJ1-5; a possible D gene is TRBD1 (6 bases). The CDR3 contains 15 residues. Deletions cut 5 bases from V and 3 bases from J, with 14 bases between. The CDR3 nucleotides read TGTGCCAGCAGTCCTCAGACAGGCCTCAATCAGCCCCAGCATTTT. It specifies CASSPQTGLNQPQHF.

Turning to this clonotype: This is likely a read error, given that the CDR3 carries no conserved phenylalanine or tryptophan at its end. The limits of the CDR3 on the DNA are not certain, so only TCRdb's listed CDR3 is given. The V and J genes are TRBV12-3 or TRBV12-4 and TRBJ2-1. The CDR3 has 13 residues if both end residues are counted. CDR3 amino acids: CASRFFRGNEKFC.

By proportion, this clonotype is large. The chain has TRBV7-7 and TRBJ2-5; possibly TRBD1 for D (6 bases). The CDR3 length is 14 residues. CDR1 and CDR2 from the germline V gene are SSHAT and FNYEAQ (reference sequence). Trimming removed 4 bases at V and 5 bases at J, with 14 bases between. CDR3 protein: CASSSGVGGETQYF. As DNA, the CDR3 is TGTGCCAGCAGCTCAGGGGTCGGCGGGGAGACCCAGTACTTC.

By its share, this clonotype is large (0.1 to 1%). The DNA for the CDR3 is TGTGCCAGCAGTTATGGCCGGAGCCAAGAGACCCAGTACTTC. It codes for CASSYGRSQETQYF. This chain links TRBV6-5 with TRBJ2-5; D not resolved. Trimming took off 3 bases at V and 1 base at J, with 9 bases between the two ends. CDR3 length equals 14 residues. CDR1 and CDR2 from the germline V gene are MNHEY and SVGAGI.

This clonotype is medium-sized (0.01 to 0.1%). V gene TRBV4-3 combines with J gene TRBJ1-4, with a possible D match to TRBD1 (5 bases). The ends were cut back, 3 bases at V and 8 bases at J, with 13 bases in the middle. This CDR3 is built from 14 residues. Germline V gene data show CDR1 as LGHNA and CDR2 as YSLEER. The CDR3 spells CASSQGPIKEKLFF. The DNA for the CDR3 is TGCGCCAGCAGCCAGGGGCCTATTAAGGAAAAACTGTTTTTT.

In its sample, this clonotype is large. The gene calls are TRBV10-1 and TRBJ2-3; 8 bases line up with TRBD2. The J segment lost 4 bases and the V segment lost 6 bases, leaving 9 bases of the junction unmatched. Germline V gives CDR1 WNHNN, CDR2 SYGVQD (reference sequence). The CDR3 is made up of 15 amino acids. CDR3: CASSRSGAHPDTQYF. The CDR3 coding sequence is TGCGCCAGCAGCCGTAGCGGGGCCCATCCAGATACGCAGTATTTT.

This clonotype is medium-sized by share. The chain's CDR3 is CASSLEGLLGEQFF. CDR3 sequence (DNA): TGCGCCAGCAGCTTGGAGGGGCTCTTGGGTGAGCAGTTCTTC. The chain joins TRBV5-1 to TRBJ2-1; a possible D gene is TRBD1 (5 bases). CDR3 length equals 14 residues. The germline CDR1 and CDR2 sequences are SGHRS and YFSETQ. V was shortened by 0 bases and J by 9 bases, with 13 bases between the two germline ends.

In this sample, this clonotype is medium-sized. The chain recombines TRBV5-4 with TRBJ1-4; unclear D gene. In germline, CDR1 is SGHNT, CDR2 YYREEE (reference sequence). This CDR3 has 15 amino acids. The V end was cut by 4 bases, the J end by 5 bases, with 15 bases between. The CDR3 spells CASSVNRGLNEKLFF. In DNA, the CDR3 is TGTGCCAGCAGCGTCAACAGAGGTTTAAATGAAAAACTGTTTTTT. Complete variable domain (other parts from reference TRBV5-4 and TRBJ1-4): ETGVTQSPTHLIKTRGQQVTLRCSSQSGHNTVSWYQQALGQGPQFIFQYYREEENGRGNFPPRFSGLQFPNYSSELNVNALELDDSALYLCASSVNRGLNEKLFFGSGTQLSVL.

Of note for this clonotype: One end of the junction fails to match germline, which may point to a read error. The CDR3 here is CAISGGNGQFF. CDR3 coding DNA: TGTGCCATCAGTGGGGGCAATGGGCAGTTCTTC. This chain links TRBV10-3 with TRBJ2-1; maybe TRBD1 (5 bases). This CDR3 is built from 11 residues. Germline V gene data show CDR1 as ENHRY and CDR2 as SYGVKD.

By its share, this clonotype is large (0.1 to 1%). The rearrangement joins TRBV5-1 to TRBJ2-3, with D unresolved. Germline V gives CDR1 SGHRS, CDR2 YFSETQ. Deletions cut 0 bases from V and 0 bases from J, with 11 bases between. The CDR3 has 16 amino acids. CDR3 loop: CASSLEGTASTDTQYF. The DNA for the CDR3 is TGCGCCAGCAGCTTGGAGGGTACGGCTAGCACAGATACGCAGTATTTT.

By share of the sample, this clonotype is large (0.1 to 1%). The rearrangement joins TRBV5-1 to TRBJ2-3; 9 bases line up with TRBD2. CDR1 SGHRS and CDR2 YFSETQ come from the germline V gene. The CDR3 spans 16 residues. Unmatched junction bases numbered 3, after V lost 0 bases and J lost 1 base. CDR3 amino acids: CASSLALAGGTDTQYF. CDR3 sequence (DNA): TGCGCCAGCAGCTTGGCTTTAGCGGGAGGCACAGATACGCAGTATTTT.

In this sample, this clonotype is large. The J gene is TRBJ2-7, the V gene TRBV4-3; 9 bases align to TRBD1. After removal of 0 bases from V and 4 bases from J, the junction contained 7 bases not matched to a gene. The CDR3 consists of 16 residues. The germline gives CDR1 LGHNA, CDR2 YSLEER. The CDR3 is CASSQDSTGGRYEQYF. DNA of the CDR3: TGCGCCAGCAGCCAAGATTCTACAGGGGGCCGATACGAGCAGTACTTC.

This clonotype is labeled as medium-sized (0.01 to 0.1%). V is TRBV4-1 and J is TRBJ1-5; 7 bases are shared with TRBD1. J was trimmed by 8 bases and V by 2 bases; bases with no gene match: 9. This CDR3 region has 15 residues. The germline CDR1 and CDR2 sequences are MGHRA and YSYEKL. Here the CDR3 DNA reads TGCGCCAGCAGCCAAAGACAGGGTTACGGAGAGCCCCAGCATTTT. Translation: CASSQRQGYGEPQHF.

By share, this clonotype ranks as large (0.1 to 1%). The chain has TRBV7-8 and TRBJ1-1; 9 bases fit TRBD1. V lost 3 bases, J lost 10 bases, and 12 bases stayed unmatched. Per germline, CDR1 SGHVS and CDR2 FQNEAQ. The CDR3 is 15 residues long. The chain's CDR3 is CASSFGGQGRSGAFF. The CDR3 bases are TGTGCCAGCAGCTTTGGGGGACAGGGACGGTCTGGAGCTTTCTTT.

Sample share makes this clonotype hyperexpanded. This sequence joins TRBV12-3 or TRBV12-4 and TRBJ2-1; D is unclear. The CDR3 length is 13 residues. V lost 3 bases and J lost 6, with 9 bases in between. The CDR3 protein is CASSFFSFNEQFF. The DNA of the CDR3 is TGTGCCAGCAGTTTTTTTAGCTTCAATGAGCAGTTCTTC.